This T cell receptor (beta chain) was recovered during a study of OX40 agonist ivuxolimab in advanced cancers. For the wider study: Ivuxolimab was an agonistic, fully human IgG2 monoclonal antibody directed against OX40 (CD134), a costimulatory receptor. Intravenous ivuxolimab was administered to patients every 2 weeks at six dose levels: 0.01, 0.1, 0.3, 1.5, 3 and 10 mg/kg. Among the 52 dose-escalation patients, about 20 had hepatocellular carcinoma, approximately 15 melanoma, 9 renal cell carcinoma and 9 head and neck cancer. The dose-escalation cohort was approximately 83% male with a mean age of approximately 60 years, ranging from 23 to 79. Patients were allowed to have had prior anti-PD-1, anti-PD-L1 or anti-CTLA-4 therapy, and approximately 41% of the dose-escalation patients had previously received checkpoint inhibitors. Partial responses occurred in three dose-escalation patients: two with cutaneous melanoma and one with hepatocellular carcinoma. The purpose of peripheral TCRbeta sequencing was to test whether ivuxolimab changed TCR sequence diversity and led to clonal T-cell expansion. The paper covers the monotherapy dose-escalation part of the phase I ivuxolimab trial, which included N of about 56 patients. What the research found in general, with its limitations: Partial responders in the 0.1-3.0 mg/kg groups had among the lowest normalized peripheral clonal expansion, especially among CD8+ T cells. At doses from 0.1 to 3.0 mg/kg, clonal expansion was seen in both CD4+ and CD8+ blood T cells between baseline and week 6. Low levels of normalized T-cell clonal expansion were also seen in some nonresponding patients. Antigen specificity was not determined for the clonally expanded peripheral T cells. On average, CD8+ T cells showed more expanded clones than CD4+ T cells after ivuxolimab.

About this clone: No antigen is known for it. No much larger clonotype is one base removed from it; base qualities were not supplied.

For sequencing of the TCRbeta CDR3 region, genomic DNA was extracted from the sorted cells. The immunoSEQ Assay was used for sequencing of TCRbeta CDR3 regions. TCRdb took this table from immuneACCESS and kept in-frame rearrangements with V and J called. Such tables lack part of the clones; where checked against another copy, unresolved V genes explain under half of the gap, and the rest is unexplained. The sample contains some 86,000 clones, around 94% of them found a single time. Together, the top ten hold 9.6% of the sample. The CDR3 sequence holds 14 residues, the cysteine and phenylalanine included. Left in the record is the CDR3 DNA by itself, 42 bases read in frame from the first base. V trim: 3 bases; J trim: 5 bases; unmatched bases: 4. The germline V gene encodes CDR1 LNHDA and CDR2 SQIVND (reference sequence). The trial excluded patients who had a history of autoimmune disease or who were on systemic immunosuppression. Peripheral blood for TCR sequencing was collected from all dose cohorts at baseline, on cycle 4 day 1, and on cycle 7 day 1. Samples came from an open-label, multicenter, first-in-human phase I dose-escalation trial of ivuxolimab. Adults with locally advanced or metastatic melanoma, renal cell, hepatocellular, or head and neck squamous cell carcinoma were enrolled in the trial. CD4+ and CD8+ T cells were sorted separately from peripheral blood before TCR sequencing.

This sequence originates from an adult with an advanced solid tumor such as melanoma, head and neck, liver or kidney cancer. The rearranged segments are TRBV19 and TRBJ2-1; TRBD2 fits 7 bases in the junction. The source material was CD4+ or CD8+ T cells sorted from blood, sampled in a trial of the OX40 agonist ivuxolimab. The CDR3 amino acid sequence is: CASSIGGTHNEQFF. The bases read TGTGCCAGTAGTATCGGGGGGACTCACAATGAGCAGTTCTTC.